The T cell receptor (beta chain) described here comes from a study of T cells and Merkel cell carcinoma outcomes. Overall study findings and caveats: In Merkel cell carcinoma, repertoire and T-cell density reportedly predicted outcomes.

Trimming took off 4 bases at V and 7 bases at J, with 20 bases between the two ends. Germline CDR1 SGDLS, CDR2 YYNGEE. The CDR3 loop spans 16 amino acids. The data were produced by immunoSEQ multiplex PCR, yet TCRdb's version contains in-frame clones alone and is incomplete. The repertoire holds 1,300 to 1,500 clones, with around 88% as singletons. This clone has more than one count but fewer than ten. Its antigen is not known. The sequenced sample was tumor tissue from Merkel cell carcinoma. The sequence was obtained from a human donor with Merkel cell carcinoma. The chain employs TRBV9 and TRBJ1-4; D call uncertain. The CDR3 bases are TGTGCCAGCAGCTTAGCGCCCGGGGAAGTATTTGAAAAACTGTTTTTT. This sequence encodes CASSLAPGEVFEKLFF.